This TCR beta chain came from a study of T cells in Graves' hyperthyroidism and ophthalmopathy (dated by TCRdb to between 2018 and 2020). Broadly, across the study: Peripheral blood samples were taken at initial diagnosis, before any treatment was given. For training and testing, the 100 or so patients in the discovery cohort were randomly divided in a 7:3 ratio. Thyroid tissue and blood T-cell repertoires from about six Graves' hyperthyroidism patients were also compared in the study. Prospective prediction of ophthalmopathy was tested in an independent validation cohort of approximately 18 hyperthyroidism patients and 15 to 17 patients who later progressed to ophthalmopathy. After blood sampling, hyperthyroidism patients were treated with methimazole at a starting dose of 30 mg daily, and ophthalmopathy patients were treated with high-dose intravenous methylprednisolone. To identify TCR V-J signatures that set the groups apart, the researchers used a discovery cohort of more than 95 patients, made up of 40 to 45 with Graves' ophthalmopathy and some 56 with stable Graves' hyperthyroidism. TCR Vbeta CDR3 sequencing of approximately 140 peripheral blood samples (approximately 44 ophthalmopathy, about 74 hyperthyroidism and about 17 progressor patients) is reported in the paper.

Amplification of TCR beta CDR3 regions was carried out from RNA transcripts. For the first round of RT-PCR on the TCR CDR3, the HTBI primer set was used together with the Qiagen OneStep RT-PCR kit. Libraries were constructed in a second round of multiplex PCR, after which size selection and purification were carried out. Libraries were sequenced paired-end with 100 bp reads on an Illumina HiSeq2000. In the source study's methods: SOAPnuke was used to process the raw data, removing reads that contained adapters or uncalled bases, had a mean Phred below 15, or lacked an exact match to the constant primer or identifier. COPE v1.2.5 was used to merge high-quality paired reads, and clonotypes were defined as unique nucleotide sequences. MiTCR v1.1 was used to align clonotypes to the IMGT TRBV, TRBD and TRBJ reference segments. Only V-J combinations with frequency above 0.0001, covering 99.2% of repertoires, were analysed. A TCS score was defined as the ratio of F50 (clonal expansion) to E x V (chaos), with BLOSUM62-based TCRdist applied between CDR3 peptides within each V-J. Welch's t-statistics and random forest reduced around 520 V-J features to roughly 13, which were used in a naive Bayes classifier (R e1071). TCRdb's own reprocessing of the public reads used fastp at Q25 and MiXCR and kept productive beta chains. Every CDR3 protein is listed once, alongside the most common genes and DNA of its rows. The V and J calls shown here were made by TCRdb, not taken from the authors' results. Recorded for this sample are tens of thousands of distinct CDR3 sequences; 49% of them occurred a single time. The top ten clones comprise approximately 6.2% of the sample.

Remarks on this clonotype: It lacks a known antigen. A read error may produce the germline difference seen at one junction end.

Summary of the overall study and its limitations: In validation, the model predicted progression to ophthalmopathy with just under 71% sensitivity and around 72% specificity, a median of around six months before onset. Most expanded thyroid clonotypes (frequency above 0.001) were also found in blood, which suggests that blood repertoires may mirror thyroid immune responses. No statistical method was used to fix the sample size in advance, and group allocation was not hidden from the investigators. Ophthalmopathy was separated from stable hyperthyroidism by a 13 V-J signature model, with around 90% sensitivity and roughly 81% specificity obtained in cross-validation and 80%/75% obtained in testing.

Looking up the germline V gene yields CDR1 SGHRS and CDR2 YFSETQ. The CDR3 starts with the cysteine, ends with the phenylalanine, and has 15 residues. Kept here is only the CDR3 DNA, which spans 45 bases and is read in frame from base 1. Hyperthyroidism patients were aged 18 to 65 years and newly diagnosed, with disease duration of less than 2 months. Exclusion was applied to patients with uncontrolled infections, other autoimmune diseases, pregnancy or lactation. Clinical symptoms, serum thyroxine and TRAb, thyroid ultrasound, and orbital computed tomography formed the basis for the diagnoses. Blood from progressor patients was collected at the time of first diagnosis with hyperthyroidism, before any ophthalmopathy symptoms had appeared. PBMCs were separated from 8 to 10 ml of fresh peripheral blood using Ficoll-Paque density gradient centrifugation. Patients classed as progressors first received a Graves' hyperthyroidism diagnosis and then went on to develop ophthalmopathy during follow-up. Total RNA was extracted using Trizol reagent, and RNA quality was assessed on an Agilent 2100 Bioanalyzer.

Sequenced input: blood. The origin of this receptor is a woman in her forties or fifties with Graves' hyperthyroidism that later progressed to Graves' ophthalmopathy. The chain is encoded by TRBV5-1 joined to TRBJ2-2, with the D gene possibly TRBD1 or TRBD2, each one fitting 6 bases. The CDR3 in this case is CASSRTGANTGELSF. The nucleotides are TGCGCCAGCAGCCGTACGGGGGCGAACACCGGGGAGCTGTCTTTT.